This T cell receptor (beta chain) originates from a study of Tregs in tolerant kidney transplant recipients. Overall study: Mixed chimerism was transient after nonmyeloablative marrow transplants from related graft donors.

This clone was seen more than once but under ten times. A junction boundary mismatches the germline segment, possibly from a read error. Germline lookup yields CDR1 SGHNT and CDR2 YYREEE (reference sequence). This CDR3 spans 14 amino acids. Thawed PBMCs were FACS-sorted into unstimulated CD4+CD25+CD127- regulatory T cells, CD4+CD25- non-regulatory cells, CD4 and CD8 cells. Using immunoSEQ multiplex PCR, the repertoire was profiled, and TCRdb retains in-frame clones only, with some absent. The sample includes more than 60,000 clones, roughly nine tenths of them seen just once. The genes are TRBV5-4 and TRBJ2-1, with D possibly matching TRBD2 (6 bases). The starting material was CD4+ T cells from blood, obtained before the transplant. The source is a human donor who received a combined kidney and bone marrow transplant. The DNA of the CDR3 is TGTGCCAGCAGCTTAGGGGACTCCGACAATGAGCAGTTCTTC. It translates to CASSLGDSDNEQFF.